The clone carrying this TCR beta chain has a handful of counts. The antigen is undetermined. TCRdb used MiXCR to reprocess the 5' RACE reads, holding one entry per CDR3 protein. The data hold about 160,000 distinct CDR3 sequences, with around 18% observed a single time. This entry is derived from a study of CD8 T cells in ankylosing spondylitis. Study outcomes and limitations: For ankylosing spondylitis blood, a TCR beta motif of 8 or 9 highly homologous variants appeared characteristic.

Germline lookup yields CDR1 SEHNR and CDR2 FQNEAQ (reference sequence). This CDR3 spans 15 amino acids. Trimming at V came to 3 bases and at J to 2 bases, leaving 6 bases not matched to a gene. This TCR came from a male donor with ankylosing spondylitis or in good health (not recorded which). The sequencing sample was made of blood, either unsorted or a sorted T cell fraction (not recorded which). This rearrangement joins TRBV7-9 to TRBJ2-5, with 7 bases matching TRBD1. Written as DNA, the CDR3 is TGTGCCAGCAGCTTCTTACAGGGGAAACAAGAGACCCAGTACTTC. Encoded protein: CASSFLQGKQETQYF.